This TCR beta chain was profiled in a study of PD-1 blockade in classical Hodgkin lymphoma. Comment on this clone: As yet, its antigen is unknown.

Time point reported: cycle 4 day 1 (C4D1), after five to seven weeks of nivolumab. All trial patients relapsed after autologous stem cell transplantation. The protocol was immunoSEQ multiplex PCR, while the TCRdb copy is restricted to in-frame clones and leaves out a portion. This sample has about 47,000 clones, with more than 75% found just once. Broader study findings: Healthy donors were reported to have higher baseline TCR diversity than newly diagnosed patients. Causes of the repertoire differences remain undefined, possibly disease activity or prior therapy.

Germline loops: CDR1 MNHEY, CDR2 SMNVEV (reference sequence). Between the trimmed V and J ends, which lost 5 bases and 6 bases, there was a span of 14 bases. This CDR3 contains 13 residues. The gene calls are TRBV27 and TRBJ2-7; D is possibly TRBD1 (6 bases). Specimen: peripheral blood mononuclear cells (PBMCs), collected before the fourth cycle of nivolumab. The TCR was taken from a human donor with classical Hodgkin lymphoma. CDR3 coding DNA: TGTGCCAGCAGTCCTCTTACAGGGTCCGAGCAGTACTTC. It yields the protein CASSPLTGSEQYF.